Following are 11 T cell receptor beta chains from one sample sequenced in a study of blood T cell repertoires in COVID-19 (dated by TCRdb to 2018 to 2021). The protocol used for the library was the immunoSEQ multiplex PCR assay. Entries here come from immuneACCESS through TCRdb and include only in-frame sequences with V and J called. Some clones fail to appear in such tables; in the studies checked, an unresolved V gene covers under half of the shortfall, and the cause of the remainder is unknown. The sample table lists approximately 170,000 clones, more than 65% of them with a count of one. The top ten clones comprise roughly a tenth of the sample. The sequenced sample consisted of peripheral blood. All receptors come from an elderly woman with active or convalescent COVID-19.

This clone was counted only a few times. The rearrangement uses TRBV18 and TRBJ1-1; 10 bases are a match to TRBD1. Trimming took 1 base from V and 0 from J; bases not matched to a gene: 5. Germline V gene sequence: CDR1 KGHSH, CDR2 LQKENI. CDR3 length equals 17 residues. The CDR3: CASSPRQGAGLNTEAFF. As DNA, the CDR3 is TGTGCCAGCTCACCACGACAGGGGGCAGGTCTGAACACTGAAGCTTTCTTT.

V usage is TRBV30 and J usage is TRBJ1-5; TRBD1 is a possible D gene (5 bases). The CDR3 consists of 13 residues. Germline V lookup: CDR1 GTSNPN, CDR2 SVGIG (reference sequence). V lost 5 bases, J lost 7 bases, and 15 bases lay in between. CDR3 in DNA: TGTGCCTGGGGTTCAGGGAATGGACAGCCCCAGCATTTT. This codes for CAWGSGNGQPQHF.

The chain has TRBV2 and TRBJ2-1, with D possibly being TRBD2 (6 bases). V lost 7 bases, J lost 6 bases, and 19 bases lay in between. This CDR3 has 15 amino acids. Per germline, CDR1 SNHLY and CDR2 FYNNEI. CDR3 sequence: CASTGWRESGNEQFF. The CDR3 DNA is TGTGCCAGCACAGGGTGGAGGGAAAGTGGCAATGAGCAGTTCTTC.

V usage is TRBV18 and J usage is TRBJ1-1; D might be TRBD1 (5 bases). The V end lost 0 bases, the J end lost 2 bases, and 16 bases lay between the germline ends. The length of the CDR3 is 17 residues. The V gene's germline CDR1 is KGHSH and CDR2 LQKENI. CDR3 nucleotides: TGTGCCAGCTCACCACCAGGCCAGGGTGGGAAAAACACTGAAGCTTTCTTT. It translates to CASSPPGQGGKNTEAFF.

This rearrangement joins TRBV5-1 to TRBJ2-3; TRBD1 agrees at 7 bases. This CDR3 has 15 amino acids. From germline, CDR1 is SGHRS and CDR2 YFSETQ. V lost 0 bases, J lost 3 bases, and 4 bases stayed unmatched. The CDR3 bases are TGCGCCAGCAGCTTGGCGACAGGGAGAACAGATACGCAGTATTTT. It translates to CASSLATGRTDTQYF.

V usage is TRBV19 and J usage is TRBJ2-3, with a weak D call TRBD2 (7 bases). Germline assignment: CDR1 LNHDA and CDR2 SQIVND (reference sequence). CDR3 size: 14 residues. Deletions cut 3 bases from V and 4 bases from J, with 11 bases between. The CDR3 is CASSMQGRADTQYF. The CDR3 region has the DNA TGTGCCAGTAGTATGCAGGGGAGGGCAGATACGCAGTATTTT. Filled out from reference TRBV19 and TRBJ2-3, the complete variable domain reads DGGITQSPKYLFRKEGQNVTLSCEQNLNHDAMYWYRQDPGQGLRLIYYSQIVNDFQKGDIAEGYSVSREKKESFPLTVTSAQKNPTAFYLCASSMQGRADTQYFGPGTRLTVL.

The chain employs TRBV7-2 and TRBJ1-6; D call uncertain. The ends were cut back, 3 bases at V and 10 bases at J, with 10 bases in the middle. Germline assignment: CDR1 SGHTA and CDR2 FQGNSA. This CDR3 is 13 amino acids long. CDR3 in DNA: TGTGCCAGCAGCTTTCGGGGAGTGTCACCCCTCCACTTT. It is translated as CASSFRGVSPLHF.

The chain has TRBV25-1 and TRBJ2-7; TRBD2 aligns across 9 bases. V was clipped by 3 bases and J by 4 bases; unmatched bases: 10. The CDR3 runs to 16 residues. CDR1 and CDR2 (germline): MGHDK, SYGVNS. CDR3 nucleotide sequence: TGTGCCAGCAGTGATGCTCGACTAGCGGAGCTGTACGAGCAGTACTTC. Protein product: CASSDARLAELYEQYF.

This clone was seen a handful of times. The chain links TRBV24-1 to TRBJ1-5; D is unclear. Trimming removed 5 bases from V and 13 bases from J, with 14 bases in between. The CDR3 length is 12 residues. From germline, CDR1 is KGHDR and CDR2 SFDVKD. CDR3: CATSGTNGIQHF. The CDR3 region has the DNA TGTGCCACCAGTGGGACGAACGGGATTCAGCATTTT.

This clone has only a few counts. The CDR3 here is CASSIVNTGELFF. The CDR3 DNA is TGTGCCAGTAGTATCGTAAACACCGGGGAGCTGTTTTTT. This chain links TRBV19 with TRBJ2-2; D unclear. The CDR3 spans 13 residues. V was trimmed by 3 bases and J by 2 bases, leaving 4 bases between them. CDR1 is LNHDA, CDR2 SQIVND, per germline (reference sequence). The full variable domain, completed using reference TRBV19 and TRBJ2-2, is DGGITQSPKYLFRKEGQNVTLSCEQNLNHDAMYWYRQDPGQGLRLIYYSQIVNDFQKGDIAEGYSVSREKKESFPLTVTSAQKNPTAFYLCASSIVNTGELFFGEGSRLTVL.

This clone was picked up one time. CDR3: CASSLQGRGSPLHF. The CDR3 DNA reads as TGTGCCAGCAGTTTACAGGGGAGGGGTTCACCCCTCCACTTT. The J gene is TRBJ1-6, the V gene TRBV7-8, with 7 bases that match TRBD1. The CDR3 totals 14 residues. J gave up 9 bases and V 6 bases, and 8 bases lay outside the gene matches. Germline lookup yields CDR1 SGHVS and CDR2 FQNEAQ.